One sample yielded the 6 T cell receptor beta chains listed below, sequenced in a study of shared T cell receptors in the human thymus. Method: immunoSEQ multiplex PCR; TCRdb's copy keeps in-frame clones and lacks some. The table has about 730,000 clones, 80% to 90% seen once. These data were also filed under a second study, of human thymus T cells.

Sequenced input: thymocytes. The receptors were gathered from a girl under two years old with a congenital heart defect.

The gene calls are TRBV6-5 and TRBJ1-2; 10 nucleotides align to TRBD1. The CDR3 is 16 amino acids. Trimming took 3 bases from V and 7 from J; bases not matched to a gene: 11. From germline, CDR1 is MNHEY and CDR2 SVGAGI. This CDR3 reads CASSYRDRGRRGGYTF. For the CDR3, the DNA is TGTGCCAGCAGTTATCGGGACAGGGGCCGGCGGGGTGGCTACACCTTC.

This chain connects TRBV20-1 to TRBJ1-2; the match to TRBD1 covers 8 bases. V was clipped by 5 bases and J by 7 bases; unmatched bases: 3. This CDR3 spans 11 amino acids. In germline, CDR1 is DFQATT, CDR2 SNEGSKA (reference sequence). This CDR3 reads CSAGTGAGYTF. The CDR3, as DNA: TGCAGTGCTGGGACAGGAGCTGGCTACACCTTC.

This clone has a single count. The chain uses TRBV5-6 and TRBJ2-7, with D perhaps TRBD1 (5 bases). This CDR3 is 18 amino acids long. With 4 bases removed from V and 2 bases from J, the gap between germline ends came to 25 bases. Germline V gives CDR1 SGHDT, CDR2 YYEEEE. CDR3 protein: CASSRPPFPKQVAYEQYF. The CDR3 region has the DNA TGTGCCAGCAGCCGACCTCCGTTCCCAAAACAGGTGGCCTACGAGCAGTACTTC.

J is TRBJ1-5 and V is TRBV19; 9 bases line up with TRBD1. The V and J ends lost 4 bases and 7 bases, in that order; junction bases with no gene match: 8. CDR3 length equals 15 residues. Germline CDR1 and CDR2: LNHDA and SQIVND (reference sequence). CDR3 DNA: TGTGCCAGTAGTACTATGGGACAGGGCGGGCAGCCCCAGCATTTT. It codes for CASSTMGQGGQPQHF.

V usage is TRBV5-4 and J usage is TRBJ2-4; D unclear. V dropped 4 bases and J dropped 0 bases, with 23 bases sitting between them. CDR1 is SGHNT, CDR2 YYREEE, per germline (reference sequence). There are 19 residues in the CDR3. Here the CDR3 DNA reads TGTGCCAGCAGCGTACAACTAACTCCGACGCCACTAGCCAAAAACATTCAGTACTTC. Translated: CASSVQLTPTPLAKNIQYF.

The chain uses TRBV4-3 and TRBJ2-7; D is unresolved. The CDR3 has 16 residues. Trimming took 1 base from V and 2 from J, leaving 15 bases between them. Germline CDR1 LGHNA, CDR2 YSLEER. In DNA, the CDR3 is TGCGCCAGCAGCCAAGGTTTCGCCAGGATTCCCTACGAGCAGTACTTC. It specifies CASSQGFARIPYEQYF.